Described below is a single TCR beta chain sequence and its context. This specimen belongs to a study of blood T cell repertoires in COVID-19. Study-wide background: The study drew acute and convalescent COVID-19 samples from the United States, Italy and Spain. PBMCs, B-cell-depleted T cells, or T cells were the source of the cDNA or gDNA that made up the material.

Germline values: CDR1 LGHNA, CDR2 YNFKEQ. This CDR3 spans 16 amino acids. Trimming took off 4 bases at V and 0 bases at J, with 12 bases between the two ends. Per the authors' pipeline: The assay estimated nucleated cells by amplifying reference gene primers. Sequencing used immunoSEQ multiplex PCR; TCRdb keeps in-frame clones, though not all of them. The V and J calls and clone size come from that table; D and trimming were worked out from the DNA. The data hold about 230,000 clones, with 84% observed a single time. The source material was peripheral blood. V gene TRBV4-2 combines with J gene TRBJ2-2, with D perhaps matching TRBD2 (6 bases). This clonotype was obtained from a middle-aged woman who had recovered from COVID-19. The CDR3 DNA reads TGTGCCAGCAGCCGGTTGCAGCGGGCGAACACCGGGGAGCTGTTTTTT. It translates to CASSRLQRANTGELFF.